The rows below give T cell receptor beta chains drawn from one sample of a study of blood T cell repertoires in COVID-19. Clones were read by immunoSEQ multiplex PCR, and TCRdb kept only the in-frame ones, dropping some. The profile shows hundreds of thousands of clones, about 88% of them singletons. The sequenced material came from peripheral blood. These receptors were collected from a man in his forties with acute or convalescent COVID-19. Both conserved end residues are part of each CDR3.

V,length,CDR3
TRBV4-2,15,CASSPSLASNYGYTF
TRBV5-1,14,CASSPELAGYEQYF
TRBV27,14,CASSIDREAAEAFF
TRBV19,16,CASSIDTGLKAPTIYF
TRBV6-5,14,CASTTGTNNSPLHF
TRBV10-3,15,CAISGQSLSSYEQYF
TRBV6-6,15,CASSYSQGLNSPLHF
TRBV3-1/TRBV3-2,15,CASSPGQGLPDTQYF
TRBV11-2,19,CASRSLGRPGHRQDNEQFF
TRBV13,15,CASSLRRPLGFEQYF
TRBV3-1/TRBV3-2,16,CASSPGLITLTDTQYF
TRBV6-5,15,CASSRDRQGDTEAFF
TRBV10-3,16,CAISEQSGANTGELFF
TRBV11-2,17,CASSLGPTGLKTGELFF
TRBV3-1/TRBV3-2,14,CASSQVTENTEAFF
TRBV11-2,14,CASSLGSGSFPLHF
TRBV20-1,11,CSAGRGTEAFF
TRBV6-1,13,CASSEQGNQPQHF
TRBV19,16,CASSIRQPGNTGELFF
TRBV3-1/TRBV3-2,14,CASSPDSSGNTIYF
TRBV2,15,CASSAGASSYNEQFF
TRBV2,16,CASSEVRTPGGGEQFF
TRBV11-2,14,CASSRTGTNYGYTF
TRBV7-9,14,CASSLGQGIDGYTF
TRBV9,11,CASSPGGPLHF
TRBV11-2,15,CASSSDRASTDTQYF
TRBV28,17,CASSLGVNRGQSYGYTF
TRBV6-5,13,CASSSAPGSKAFF
TRBV18,16,CASSHFTTGTNTEAFF
TRBV3-1/TRBV3-2,19,CASSQDIRGGGTNTGELFF
TRBV18,15,CASSPPLTGNYGYTF
TRBV5-1,15,CASSLLWGGSTEAFF
TRBV5-4,15,CASSIDWNSGNTIYF
TRBV7-6,15,CASSLTGYRDTEAFF
TRBV18,13,CASSPLNFGELFF
TRBV5-4,17,CASSPLRAGSLLETQYF
TRBV7-3,13,CASSLLTGYGYTF
TRBV12-1,15,CASSSRTNGTDTQYF
TRBV6-6,15,CASSYDGTATGELFF
TRBV18,18,CASSWLTGSSSGANVLTF
TRBV4-1,15,CASSQDLAGGPSYTF
TRBV7-2,15,CASRTDRGEYNEQFF
TRBV12-3/TRBV12-4,11,CASSSGKRAFF
TRBV5-4,14,CASSLGQSSETQYF
TRBV11-2,13,CASSLILAGELFF
TRBV29-1,13,CSVGGINTDTQYF
TRBV7-8,12,CASSLVQETQYF
TRBV6-5,13,CASKEGYTGELFF
TRBV12-2,13,CASRLEGRGGYTF
TRBV12-3/TRBV12-4,13,CASSLSQGETQYF
TRBV5-1,14,CASSENIMNTEAFF
TRBV6-6,13,CASSSGRYNEQFF
TRBV6-1,16,CASSETPGGGNQPQHF
TRBV9,14,CASSRDGGNTEAFF
TRBV5-1,15,CASSMFSGAPYEQYF
TRBV4-3,17,CASSQESGQGLSYEQYF
TRBV3-1/TRBV3-2,16,CASSQGFNRAGYGYTF
TRBV7-9,15,CASSTRQGMNTEAFF